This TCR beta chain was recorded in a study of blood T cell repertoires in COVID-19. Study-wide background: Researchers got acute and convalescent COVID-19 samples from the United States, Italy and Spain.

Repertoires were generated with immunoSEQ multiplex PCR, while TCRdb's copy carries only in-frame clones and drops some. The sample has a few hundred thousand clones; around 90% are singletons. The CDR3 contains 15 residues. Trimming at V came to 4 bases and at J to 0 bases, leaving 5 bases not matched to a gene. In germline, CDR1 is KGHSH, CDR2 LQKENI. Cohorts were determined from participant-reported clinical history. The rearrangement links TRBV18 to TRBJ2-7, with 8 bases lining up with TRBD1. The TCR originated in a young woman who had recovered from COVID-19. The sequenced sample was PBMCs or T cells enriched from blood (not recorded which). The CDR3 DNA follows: TGTGCCAGCTCACTCACAGGGGGTAGCTCCTACGAGCAGTACTTC. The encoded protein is CASSLTGGSSYEQYF.